In this sample, the clone carrying this TCR beta chain turned up a few times. The antigen remains unidentified. TCRdb redid the calling of the reads with MiXCR, one entry per CDR3 protein. The repertoire holds some 900,000 distinct CDR3 sequences, with approximately 32% as singletons. This entry comes from a study of T cell repertoires in cytomegalovirus infection. Across the whole study: CMV epitopes used comprised recently identified HLA-C-restricted ones and well-studied HLA-B-restricted ones. Public TCR beta signatures provided an indication of both CMV infection and a matching HLA type. Study findings and constraints: Accumulated public TCR beta family frequency recognized individuals carrying CMV together with the relevant HLA. HLA-C-restricted, CMV-specific TCR beta clonotypes were dominant ex vivo.

CDR3 length: 14 amino acids. Germline loops: CDR1 MNHNS, CDR2 SASEGT. The germline V and J ends were trimmed by 11 bases and 5 bases, with 21 bases remaining between them. The specimen was cultured CD8+ T cells from PBMCs, collected from culture after CMV antigen stimulation. The rearrangement links TRBV6-1 to TRBJ2-5; weak D call: TRBD2 (6 bases). This sequence originates from a human donor in good health (CMV status not recorded). Some clones in this sample may be carry-over from other donors' samples. The CDR3 reads CACSGVVGGETQYF. As DNA, the CDR3 is TGTGCCTGTTCAGGAGTGGTTGGAGGGGAGACCCAGTACTTC.